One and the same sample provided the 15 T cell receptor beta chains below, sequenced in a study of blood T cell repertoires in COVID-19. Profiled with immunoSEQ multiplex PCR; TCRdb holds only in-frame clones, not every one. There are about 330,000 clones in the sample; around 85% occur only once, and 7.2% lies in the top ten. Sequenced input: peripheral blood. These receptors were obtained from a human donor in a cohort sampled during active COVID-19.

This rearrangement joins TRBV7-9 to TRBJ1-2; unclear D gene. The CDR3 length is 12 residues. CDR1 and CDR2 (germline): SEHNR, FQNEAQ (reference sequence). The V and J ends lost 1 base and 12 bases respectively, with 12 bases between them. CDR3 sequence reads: CASSLGEVLHTF. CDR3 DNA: TGTGCCAGCAGCTTAGGAGAGGTCCTCCACACCTTC.

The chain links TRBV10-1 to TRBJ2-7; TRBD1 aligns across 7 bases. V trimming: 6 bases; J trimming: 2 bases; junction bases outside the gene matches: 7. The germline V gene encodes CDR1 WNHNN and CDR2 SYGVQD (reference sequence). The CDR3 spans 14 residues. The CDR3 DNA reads TGCGCCAGCAGCCCGACAGGGAAGGCCTACGAGCAGTACTTC. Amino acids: CASSPTGKAYEQYF.

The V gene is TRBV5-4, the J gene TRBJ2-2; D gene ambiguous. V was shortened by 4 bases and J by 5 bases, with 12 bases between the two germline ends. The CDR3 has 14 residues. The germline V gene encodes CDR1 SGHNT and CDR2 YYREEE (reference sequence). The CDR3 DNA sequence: TGTGCCAGCAGCCCTGGAGAGCTTACCGGGGAGCTGTTTTTT. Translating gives CASSPGELTGELFF.

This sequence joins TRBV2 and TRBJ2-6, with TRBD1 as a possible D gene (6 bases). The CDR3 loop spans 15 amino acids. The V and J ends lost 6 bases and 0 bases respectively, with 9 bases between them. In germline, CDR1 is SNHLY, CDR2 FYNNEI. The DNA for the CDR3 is TGTGCCAGCAGGTCGACAGGCTCTGGGGCCAACGTCCTGACTTTC. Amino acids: CASRSTGSGANVLTF.

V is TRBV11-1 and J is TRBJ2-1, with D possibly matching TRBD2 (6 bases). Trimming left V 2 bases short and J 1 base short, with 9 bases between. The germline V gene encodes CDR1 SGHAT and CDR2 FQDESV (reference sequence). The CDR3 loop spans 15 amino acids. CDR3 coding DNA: TGTGCCAGCAGCTTAAGCAGCGGGTCCTACAATGAGCAGTTCTTC. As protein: CASSLSSGSYNEQFF.

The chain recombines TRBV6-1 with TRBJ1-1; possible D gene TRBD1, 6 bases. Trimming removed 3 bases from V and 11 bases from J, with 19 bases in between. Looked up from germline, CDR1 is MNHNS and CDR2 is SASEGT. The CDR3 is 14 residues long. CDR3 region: CASSDDRSQRRAFF. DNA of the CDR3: TGTGCCAGCAGTGATGACAGGTCCCAACGACGGGCTTTCTTT.

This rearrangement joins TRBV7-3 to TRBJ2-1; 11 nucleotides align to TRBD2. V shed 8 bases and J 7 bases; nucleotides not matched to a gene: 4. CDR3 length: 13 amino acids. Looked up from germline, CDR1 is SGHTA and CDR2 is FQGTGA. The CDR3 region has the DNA TGTGCCAGCGGTAGCGGGGGGGCAAATGAGCAGTTCTTC. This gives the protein CASGSGGANEQFF.

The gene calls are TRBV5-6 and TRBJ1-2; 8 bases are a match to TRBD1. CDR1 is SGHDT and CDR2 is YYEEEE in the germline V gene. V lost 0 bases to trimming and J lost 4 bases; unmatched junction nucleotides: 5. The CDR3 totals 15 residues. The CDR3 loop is CASSLASGTGYGYTF. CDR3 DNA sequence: TGTGCCAGCAGCTTGGCCTCCGGGACAGGCTATGGCTACACCTTC.

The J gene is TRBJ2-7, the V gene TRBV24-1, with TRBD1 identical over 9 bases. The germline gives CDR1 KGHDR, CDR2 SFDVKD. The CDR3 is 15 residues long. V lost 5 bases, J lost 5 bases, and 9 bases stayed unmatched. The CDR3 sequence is CATSAPDRGKNEQYF. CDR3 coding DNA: TGTGCCACCAGTGCCCCGGACAGGGGTAAAAACGAGCAGTACTTC.

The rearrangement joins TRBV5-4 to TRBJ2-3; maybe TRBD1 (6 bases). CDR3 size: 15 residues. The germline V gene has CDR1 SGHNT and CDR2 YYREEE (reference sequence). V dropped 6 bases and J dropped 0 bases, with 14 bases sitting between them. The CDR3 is CASTDGGGSTDTQYF. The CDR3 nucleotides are TGTGCCAGCACTGATGGTGGGGGCAGCACAGATACGCAGTATTTT.

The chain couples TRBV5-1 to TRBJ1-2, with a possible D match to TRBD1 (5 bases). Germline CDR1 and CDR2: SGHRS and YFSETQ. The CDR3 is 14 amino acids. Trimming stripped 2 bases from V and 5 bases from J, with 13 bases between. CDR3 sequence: CASSLGTYLYGYTF. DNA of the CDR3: TGCGCCAGCAGCTTAGGGACTTACTTGTATGGCTACACCTTC.

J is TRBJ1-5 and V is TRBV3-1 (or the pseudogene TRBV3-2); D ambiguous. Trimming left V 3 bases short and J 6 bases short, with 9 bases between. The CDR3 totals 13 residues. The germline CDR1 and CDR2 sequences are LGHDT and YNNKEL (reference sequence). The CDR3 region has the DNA TGTGCCAGCAGCCAGGCCAGTATTCAGCCCCAGCATTTT. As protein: CASSQASIQPQHF.

This CDR3 is CASSSMSGKGTEAFF. CDR3 sequence (DNA): TGCGCCAGCAGTAGTATGTCAGGGAAGGGCACTGAAGCTTTCTTT. This chain joins TRBV5-1 and TRBJ1-1, with D possibly TRBD1 on 5 matching bases. Per germline, CDR1 SGHRS and CDR2 YFSETQ. The germline V and J ends were trimmed by 5 bases and 4 bases, with 18 bases remaining between them. The CDR3 totals 15 residues.

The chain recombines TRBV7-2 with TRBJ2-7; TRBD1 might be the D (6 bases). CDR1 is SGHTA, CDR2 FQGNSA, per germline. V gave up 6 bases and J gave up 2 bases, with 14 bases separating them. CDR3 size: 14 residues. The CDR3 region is CASRRTQGPYEQYF. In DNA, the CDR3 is TGTGCCAGCAGGAGAACACAGGGTCCCTACGAGCAGTACTTC.

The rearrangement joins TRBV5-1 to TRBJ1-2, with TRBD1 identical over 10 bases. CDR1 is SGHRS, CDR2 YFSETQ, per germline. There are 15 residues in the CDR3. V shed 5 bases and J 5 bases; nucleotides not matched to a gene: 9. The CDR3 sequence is CASRIATGGEYGYTF. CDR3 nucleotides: TGCGCCAGCAGGATAGCGACAGGGGGCGAGTATGGCTACACCTTC. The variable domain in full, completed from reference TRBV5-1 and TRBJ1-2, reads KAGVTQTPRYLIKTRGQQVTLSCSPISGHRSVSWYQQTPGQGLQFLFEYFSETQRNKGNFPGRFSGRQFSNSRSEMNVSTLELGDSALYLCASRIATGGEYGYTFGSGTRLTVV.